This entry describes one TCR beta chain. In the study's own analysis: Cell counts per sample came from amplifying reference gene primers. The protocol was immunoSEQ multiplex PCR, while the TCRdb copy is restricted to in-frame clones and leaves out a portion. The V and J calls and clone size are taken from that table; D and trimming were inferred from the DNA. The table shows about 180,000 clones, with roughly four fifths occurring only once. This sample is part of a study of blood T cell repertoires in COVID-19. Turning to the study itself: Sites across the United States, Italy and Spain contributed samples from acute and convalescent COVID-19. T cells, B-cell-depleted T cells, or PBMCs supplied cDNA or gDNA.

The junction had 13 bases not matched to a gene; V was cut back by 4 bases and J by 4 bases. The CDR3 is 16 amino acids. The germline V gene encodes CDR1 SGHRS and CDR2 YFSETQ. Material for sequencing was peripheral blood. The source of this sequence is a human donor in a cohort sampled during active COVID-19. The V gene is TRBV5-1, the J gene TRBJ1-2; 7 bases agree with TRBD1. The CDR3 loop is CASSPNTGTATYGYTF. In nucleotides, the CDR3 is TGCGCCAGCAGCCCTAACACCGGGACAGCCACCTATGGCTACACCTTC.